This TCR beta chain was captured by sequencing in a study of cytomegalovirus exposure and HLA in healthy donors. Findings and limits, study-wide: According to a later analysis, donors in an Asian-associated ancestry cluster reportedly had fewer N-insertions than the approximately 670-donor mean.

A word on this clone: Its target is unknown.

Germline-derived CDR1 and CDR2 are SGDLS and YYNGEE. CDR3 length: 16 amino acids. V trimming: 4 bases; J trimming: 4 bases; junction bases outside the gene matches: 10. A multiplex PCR was run with 60 Vbeta primers and 13 Jbeta primers. Produced via immunoSEQ multiplex PCR; TCRdb's table is partial and in-frame only. This sample has around 190,000 clones, with about three quarters found just once. The sample comprised PBMCs. The source is a middle-aged woman in good health and CMV-seronegative. This sequence joins TRBV9 and TRBJ1-3; 8 bases line up with TRBD1. CDR3 sequence (DNA): TGTGCCAGCAGCCTCGGGACAGGTGTTGGAGGAAACACCATATATTTT. As protein: CASSLGTGVGGNTIYF.